This T cell receptor (beta chain) emerged from a study of T cell changes during pregnancy in multiple sclerosis. The CDR3 extends over 14 amino acids. Unmatched junction bases numbered 7, after V lost 2 bases and J lost 7 bases. CDR1 and CDR2 from the germline V gene are MGHRA and YSYEKL. Measured with immunoSEQ multiplex PCR; TCRdb has only the in-frame clones, and not every one. The table has tens of thousands of clones, approximately 94% seen once. The sample here was peripheral blood, taken in the third trimester of pregnancy. This TCR derives from a female donor with multiple sclerosis, enrolled in a pregnancy study. This chain joins TRBV4-1 and TRBJ1-2; 7 positions match TRBD1. The CDR3: CASSQLGQELGYTF. In DNA, the CDR3 is TGCGCCAGCAGCCAATTAGGACAGGAACTTGGCTACACCTTC.